The source of this T cell receptor beta chain is a study of T cell responses to AZD1222 COVID-19 vaccine. Overall study results and limits: Two AZD1222 doses significantly raised spike-specific TCR breadth and depth over controls. Repertoires were collected only later (after the peak T cell response had occurred). Unmutated regions of variants are reportedly targeted by nearly half of spike-specific TCRs.

The CDR3 is made up of 12 amino acids. V was trimmed by 7 bases and J by 7 bases, leaving 13 bases between them. Clones were sequenced by immunoSEQ multiplex PCR, and TCRdb holds only the in-frame ones, with some missing. The data hold roughly 170,000 clones, with around 90% observed a single time. Comments on this clone: Antigen unknown.

Specimen: peripheral blood, collected on day 0 of AZD1222 vaccination. This chain connects TRBV12-3 or TRBV12-4 to TRBJ1-1, with D unclear. The receptor was derived from an adult in good health. In DNA form, the CDR3 reads TGTGCCAGCAACCAAAGATACAGTGAAGCTTTCTTT. This gives the protein CASNQRYSEAFF.